The source of this TCR beta chain is a study of T cell responses to AZD1222 COVID-19 vaccine. Regarding the study as a whole: Most donors were white British, females outnumbered males, and clonal diversity was possibly underestimated. Researchers took repertoire samples only after the peak T cell response had come. Seropositive AZD1222 recipients at baseline numbered only six or seven. As reported, nearly half of all spike-specific TCRs target variant regions that are unmutated.

Measured with immunoSEQ multiplex PCR; TCRdb has only the in-frame clones, and not every one. The top ten clones hold 5% to 5.5% of a sample with 130,000 or so clones, about 93% of them seen once. Regarding this clone: What it binds is unknown.

CDR3 size: 12 residues. In germline, CDR1 is SGHRS, CDR2 YFSETQ. With V trimmed by 4 bases and J by 6 bases, 2 bases remained unmatched. The TCR sequence derives from an adult in good health. The chain couples TRBV5-1 to TRBJ1-2; 8 bases map to TRBD1. The specimen was peripheral blood, collected on day 0 of AZD1222 vaccination. DNA of the CDR3: TGCGCCAGCAGCCTGGACAGGGATGGCTACACCTTC. This translates into CASSLDRDGYTF. Using reference TRBV5-1 and TRBJ1-2 for the parts outside the CDR3, the full variable domain is KAGVTQTPRYLIKTRGQQVTLSCSPISGHRSVSWYQQTPGQGLQFLFEYFSETQRNKGNFPGRFSGRQFSNSRSEMNVSTLELGDSALYLCASSLDRDGYTFGSGTRLTVV.